These T cell receptor beta chains were read from a single sample in a study of response to subunit inactivated influenza vaccine. TCRdb recomputed calls from the RT-PCR reads with MiXCR, one row per CDR3 protein. The sample consists of 500,000 to 600,000 distinct CDR3 sequences, approximately 10% of them appearing once. The source material was PBMCs from blood, sampled on the day of vaccination. All receptors come from a man aged 45-65 years who received an inactivated influenza vaccine. Both conserved end residues are part of each CDR3. The D gene is left open where the match is weak.

j_gene: TRBJ2-5
d_gene: TRBD2
v_gene: TRBV7-2
CDR3aa: CASSLVGGGAQETQYF

j_gene: TRBJ1-2
d_gene: TRBD1
v_gene: TRBV29-1
CDR3aa: CSVAPGTGLNYGYTF

j_gene: TRBJ2-7
d_gene: -
v_gene: TRBV2
CDR3aa: CASSPQTRAEQYF

j_gene: TRBJ2-7
d_gene: -
v_gene: TRBV20-1
CDR3aa: CSASLPQGFYEQYF

j_gene: TRBJ2-7
d_gene: -
v_gene: TRBV20-1
CDR3aa: CSARGLATGYEQYF

j_gene: TRBJ2-7
d_gene: -
v_gene: TRBV29-1
CDR3aa: CSVGRGYSLEQYF

j_gene: TRBJ2-2
d_gene: TRBD2
v_gene: TRBV5-5
CDR3aa: CASSKDGLAAGELFF

j_gene: TRBJ2-1
d_gene: -
v_gene: TRBV7-2
CDR3aa: CASSPQTGSYNEQFF

j_gene: TRBJ2-7
d_gene: TRBD1
v_gene: TRBV12-3/TRBV12-4
CDR3aa: CASSPGDRGYEQYF

j_gene: TRBJ2-1
d_gene: TRBD2
v_gene: TRBV29-1
CDR3aa: CSVARGSGRYEQFF

j_gene: TRBJ2-2
d_gene: TRBD2
v_gene: TRBV12-3/TRBV12-4
CDR3aa: CASTRGDFPLSDATGELFF

j_gene: TRBJ2-5
d_gene: -
v_gene: TRBV7-7
CDR3aa: CASSLGRGRHQETQYF

j_gene: TRBJ2-7
d_gene: -
v_gene: TRBV12-3/TRBV12-4
CDR3aa: CASSATTGAEQYF

j_gene: TRBJ2-7
d_gene: -
v_gene: TRBV4-2
CDR3aa: CASSQRQGTPYEQYF

j_gene: TRBJ2-1
d_gene: TRBD1
v_gene: TRBV4-3
CDR3aa: CASSQERGHNNEQFF

j_gene: TRBJ2-5
d_gene: -
v_gene: TRBV9
CDR3aa: CASSVESTEETQYF

j_gene: TRBJ2-1
d_gene: -
v_gene: TRBV9
CDR3aa: CASSVGPNNEQFF

j_gene: TRBJ2-7
d_gene: TRBD2
v_gene: TRBV2
CDR3aa: CASTGAASGSSYEQYF

j_gene: TRBJ2-3
d_gene: TRBD2
v_gene: TRBV10-3
CDR3aa: CAISPAGVGTDTQYF

j_gene: TRBJ1-2
d_gene: -
v_gene: TRBV12-3/TRBV12-4
CDR3aa: CASTHATGDYGYTF

j_gene: TRBJ2-7
d_gene: -
v_gene: TRBV4-2
CDR3aa: CASSQGGGLDRDSYEQYF

j_gene: TRBJ1-1
d_gene: -
v_gene: TRBV5-1
CDR3aa: CASRKGEGNTEAFF

j_gene: TRBJ2-3
d_gene: -
v_gene: TRBV20-1
CDR3aa: CSARDQAAWYF

j_gene: TRBJ2-1
d_gene: -
v_gene: TRBV4-2
CDR3aa: CASSQSWAGAVEQFF

j_gene: TRBJ2-5
d_gene: -
v_gene: TRBV5-1
CDR3aa: CASSFTGLETQYF

j_gene: TRBJ2-1
d_gene: -
v_gene: TRBV5-1
CDR3aa: CASSPGAFSYNEQFF

j_gene: TRBJ1-1
d_gene: -
v_gene: TRBV7-2
CDR3aa: CASSLLNTGWAGTEAFF

j_gene: TRBJ2-2
d_gene: TRBD2
v_gene: TRBV6-1
CDR3aa: CASNPGLASGELFF

j_gene: TRBJ2-7
d_gene: TRBD2
v_gene: TRBV12-3/TRBV12-4
CDR3aa: CASSFGLARYF

j_gene: TRBJ2-1
d_gene: -
v_gene: TRBV5-1
CDR3aa: CASSLGAAAYNEQFF

j_gene: TRBJ1-2
d_gene: -
v_gene: TRBV6-2/TRBV6-3
CDR3aa: CASSYQGRKNYGYTF

j_gene: TRBJ2-1
d_gene: TRBD2
v_gene: TRBV24-1
CDR3aa: CATGTSGPRQFF

j_gene: TRBJ2-1
d_gene: TRBD1
v_gene: TRBV12-3/TRBV12-4
CDR3aa: CASSLRGQDEQFF

j_gene: TRBJ2-1
d_gene: -
v_gene: TRBV24-1
CDR3aa: CATSPRGSYNEQLF

j_gene: TRBJ2-6
d_gene: TRBD1
v_gene: TRBV11-1
CDR3aa: CASSFGGQGAVGSGANVLTF

j_gene: TRBJ2-3
d_gene: -
v_gene: TRBV12-3/TRBV12-4
CDR3aa: CASSSGRASGTDTQYF

j_gene: TRBJ2-7
d_gene: -
v_gene: TRBV20-1
CDR3aa: CSFKPGLTSYEQYF

j_gene: TRBJ2-2
d_gene: -
v_gene: TRBV9
CDR3aa: CASSASQRAGELFF

j_gene: TRBJ2-1
d_gene: TRBD2
v_gene: TRBV29-1
CDR3aa: CSVEDVLSGGNYNEQFF

j_gene: TRBJ2-5
d_gene: TRBD1
v_gene: TRBV6-2/TRBV6-3
CDR3aa: CASRSPDRAPQETQYF

j_gene: TRBJ2-7
d_gene: TRBD2
v_gene: TRBV11-2
CDR3aa: CASSFWFLSGRASPYEQYF

j_gene: TRBJ2-1
d_gene: TRBD2
v_gene: TRBV7-6
CDR3aa: CASSQTRERTSELRNEQFF

j_gene: TRBJ2-1
d_gene: -
v_gene: TRBV21-1
CDR3aa: CASSKRLAGANWHEQFF

j_gene: TRBJ2-5
d_gene: -
v_gene: TRBV4-2
CDR3aa: CASSQGVGADGTQYF

j_gene: TRBJ2-5
d_gene: -
v_gene: TRBV6-2/TRBV6-3
CDR3aa: CASSYGDFGEETQYF

j_gene: TRBJ1-5
d_gene: -
v_gene: TRBV7-2
CDR3aa: CASSFGENQPQHF

j_gene: TRBJ1-1
d_gene: -
v_gene: TRBV18
CDR3aa: CASSRGALEAFF

j_gene: TRBJ2-1
d_gene: -
v_gene: TRBV20-1
CDR3aa: CSASKHRPGTLYDGQKYNEQFF